This T cell receptor (beta chain) derives from a study of early T cells in non-severe SARS-CoV-2 infection. About the study: Chains from this unsorted whole-blood bulk RNA could not be paired. Study observations and caveats: Lookups in VDJdb leaned toward anti-spike CD8 responses and missed private and CD4 specificities.

Germline CDR1 and CDR2: SGHRS and YFSETQ. CDR3 length equals 13 residues. The ends were cut back, 4 bases at V and 8 bases at J, with 15 bases in the middle. This clonotype has ten or more counts. Its antigen remains unidentified. Tagging with unique molecular identifiers was applied to individual cDNA molecules. TCRdb called the 5' RACE reads again in MiXCR, with one record for every CDR3 protein. The sample carries about 77,000 distinct CDR3 sequences, 5% recorded once. Source: whole blood, taken at baseline. The source is an adult who was a healthcare worker with PCR-confirmed SARS-CoV-2 infection or an uninfected control (not recorded which). The chain has TRBV5-1 and TRBJ1-2, with D possibly being TRBD1 (6 bases). CDR3 loop: CASSQSNRDGYTF. Written as DNA, the CDR3 is TGCGCCAGCAGCCAATCGAACAGGGACGGCTACACCTTC.